This is a list of T cell receptor beta chains from one sample in a study of T cell repertoires in cytomegalovirus infection. TCRdb reprocessed the reads with MiXCR, giving one entry per CDR3 protein. The sample holds fewer than 300,000 distinct CDR3 sequences; about a quarter are singletons and the top ten take around 13%. Sample: PBMCs. The receptor set was obtained from a human donor in good health (CMV status not recorded). Some clones in this sample may be carry-over from other donors' samples. The CDR3 runs from the conserved cysteine through the conserved F or W. Each record gives: clone size, J gene, V gene, D gene, CDR3 DNA, CDR3 protein. D genes are given only for firm matches. A clone size is listed for some rows: how often the clone was seen (once, few, many), or a class if it is expanded.

clone size: NA; J gene: TRBJ2-5; V gene: TRBV28; D gene: TRBD1; CDR3 DNA: TGTGCCTCCAGGGGGCCTTACCAAGAGACCCAGTACTTC; CDR3 protein: CASRGPYQETQYF
clone size: NA; J gene: TRBJ2-2; V gene: TRBV7-3; D gene: NA; CDR3 DNA: TGTGCCAGCTCCCGGAACTCCTTTCGCACCGGGGAGCTGTTTTTT; CDR3 protein: CASSRNSFRTGELFF
clone size: few; J gene: TRBJ2-5; V gene: TRBV28; D gene: NA; CDR3 DNA: TGTGCCAGCAGTTCCCGACAGGGACTAGAGACCCAGTACTTC; CDR3 protein: CASSSRQGLETQYF
clone size: once; J gene: TRBJ2-5; V gene: TRBV20-1; D gene: TRBD2; CDR3 DNA: TGCAGTGCTCAACCCATTTCGGGACTAGCGGTTCTGGGGGGCCAAGAGACCCAGTACTTC; CDR3 protein: CSAQPISGLAVLGGQETQYF
clone size: few; J gene: TRBJ2-3; V gene: TRBV12-3/TRBV12-4; D gene: NA; CDR3 DNA: TGTGCCAGCAGCCTCCTGAGGGGAGCAGGTACGCAGTATTTT; CDR3 protein: CASSLLRGAGTQYF
clone size: NA; J gene: TRBJ2-3; V gene: TRBV10-3; D gene: TRBD2; CDR3 DNA: TGTGCCATCAGTGAAGGGCTAGCGGGAGCCAGAGATACGCAGTATTTT; CDR3 protein: CAISEGLAGARDTQYF
clone size: many; J gene: TRBJ2-3; V gene: TRBV28; D gene: TRBD2; CDR3 DNA: TGTGCCAGCAGTTGGGGGGGGTCTCGCACAGATACGCAGTATTTT; CDR3 protein: CASSWGGSRTDTQYF
clone size: many; J gene: TRBJ2-5; V gene: TRBV29-1; D gene: TRBD2; CDR3 DNA: TGCAGCGTTGAATTCGTAGCGGGAGAGACCCAGTACTTC; CDR3 protein: CSVEFVAGETQYF
clone size: NA; J gene: TRBJ2-1; V gene: TRBV7-2; D gene: NA; CDR3 DNA: TGTGCCAGCAGCCCCGATATCGGGACACTTGGGCAGTTCTTC; CDR3 protein: CASSPDIGTLGQFF
clone size: many; J gene: TRBJ2-1; V gene: TRBV7-8; D gene: TRBD1; CDR3 DNA: TGTGCCAGCAGCTTAGGCGACAGGGTTCGGTACAATGAGCAGTTCTTC; CDR3 protein: CASSLGDRVRYNEQFF
clone size: many; J gene: TRBJ2-5; V gene: TRBV7-2; D gene: TRBD2; CDR3 DNA: TGTGCCAGCAGCTTAATCGGCGGGGGGGCCGGGGAGACCCAGTACTTC; CDR3 protein: CASSLIGGGAGETQYF
clone size: NA; J gene: TRBJ1-1; V gene: TRBV7-4; D gene: NA; CDR3 DNA: TGTGCCAGCAGCTTTGGGGTTTTCAGGGGTTTAAGCACTGAAGCTTTCTTT; CDR3 protein: CASSFGVFRGLSTEAFF
clone size: few; J gene: TRBJ2-2; V gene: TRBV20-1; D gene: TRBD2; CDR3 DNA: TGCAGTGCTAGAGGACCCGGGAGGGCCACCGGGGAGCTGTTTTTT; CDR3 protein: CSARGPGRATGELFF
clone size: NA; J gene: TRBJ1-3; V gene: TRBV14; D gene: NA; CDR3 DNA: TGTGCCAGCAGCCAAGATTACAAAAGGAGGGGAAACACCATATATTTT; CDR3 protein: CASSQDYKRRGNTIYF
clone size: NA; J gene: TRBJ1-2; V gene: TRBV15; D gene: TRBD1; CDR3 DNA: TGTGCCACCAGCATTTTCAGGGGGCAGGGTGGCTACACCTTC; CDR3 protein: CATSIFRGQGGYTF
clone size: NA; J gene: TRBJ1-5; V gene: TRBV28; D gene: NA; CDR3 DNA: TGTGCCAGCAGTCCGGGGCCAGCGGCCCAGCATTTT; CDR3 protein: CASSPGPAAQHF
clone size: NA; J gene: TRBJ1-2; V gene: TRBV28; D gene: NA; CDR3 DNA: TGTGCCAGCAGTTTTCAGGATAGAGTCTATGGCTACACCTTC; CDR3 protein: CASSFQDRVYGYTF